This T cell receptor beta chain appears in the sequencing data of a study of cytomegalovirus exposure and HLA in healthy donors. Looking at the study overall: Early on, a data release was issued that held some 85 million unique TCRs from HLA-typed donors. Caucasian-associated ancestry cluster membership applied to about four fifths of approximately 400 genotyped donors. Study results and caveats: There was a cluster of highly shared sequence variants that was likely a sequencing artifact.

The PCR was carried out with 60 Vbeta primers and 13 Jbeta primers. Produced via immunoSEQ multiplex PCR; TCRdb's table is partial and in-frame only. The sample has under 150,000 clones, roughly four fifths seen once. A word on this clone: What it binds is unknown.

The length of the CDR3 is 13 residues. The V and J ends lost 0 bases and 9 bases respectively, with 15 bases between them. Germline CDR1 GTSNPN, CDR2 SVGIG (reference sequence). The sequence derives from a man aged 25-40 years in good health and CMV-seronegative. The rearrangement joins TRBV30 to TRBJ2-7; tentatively, D is TRBD2 (7 bases). The sample comprised PBMCs. The CDR3: CAWSVGGDGVQYF. In DNA, the CDR3 is TGTGCCTGGAGTGTAGGGGGGGACGGAGTGCAGTACTTC.